The T cell receptor (beta chain) described here comes from a study of T-cell reconstitution after alpha-beta-depleted transplantation in children. Unique molecular identifiers were used to barcode this TCRbeta library. Each CDR3 protein is one row after TCRdb ran MiXCR on the PCR reads. The sample has 530,000 or so distinct CDR3 sequences; approximately 30% are singletons. This CDR3 is 16 amino acids long. V dropped 4 bases and J dropped 1; count of bases not matched to a gene: 0. Germline loops: CDR1 ENHRY, CDR2 SYGVKD. This clonotype was picked up a small number of times. This TCR derives from a boy under two years old with Wiskott-Aldrich syndrome, due to receive a stem cell transplant. The V call is TRBV10-3, the J call TRBJ2-2; TRBD2 matches 13 bases. The sample consisted of PBMCs, taken before TCRalphabeta/CD19-depleted stem cell transplant. The CDR3 nucleotides read TGTGCCATCAGTGGACTAGCGGGAGGGAACACCGGGGAGCTGTTTTTT. Its protein is CAISGLAGGNTGELFF.